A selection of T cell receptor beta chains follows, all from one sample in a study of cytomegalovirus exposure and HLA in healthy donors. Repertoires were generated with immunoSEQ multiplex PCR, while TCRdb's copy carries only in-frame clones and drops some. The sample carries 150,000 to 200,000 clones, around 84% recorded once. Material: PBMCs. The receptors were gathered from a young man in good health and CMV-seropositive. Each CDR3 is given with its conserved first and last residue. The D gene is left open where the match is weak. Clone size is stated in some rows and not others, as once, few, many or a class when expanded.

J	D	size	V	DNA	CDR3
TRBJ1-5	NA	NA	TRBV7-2	TGTGCCAGCAGCTTAGGATTCGGTGCCCAGCCCCAGCATTTT	CASSLGFGAQPQHF
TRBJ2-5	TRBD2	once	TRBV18	TGTGCCAGCTCAGCCCTAGCGGGAGGCCCCCAAGAGACCCAGTACTTC	CASSALAGGPQETQYF
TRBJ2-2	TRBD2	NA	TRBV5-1	TGCGCCAGCAGCTTGGAGGCGGGGGTCGGCGGGGAGCTGTTTTTT	CASSLEAGVGGELFF
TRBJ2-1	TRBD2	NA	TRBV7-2	TGTGCCAGCAGCTCCCCGGGACTAGCGGGGGCCCCCTACAATGAGCAGTTCTTC	CASSSPGLAGAPYNEQFF
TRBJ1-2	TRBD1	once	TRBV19	TGTGCCAGTAGTATAAGGGACAGGACTTACTATGGCTACACCTTC	CASSIRDRTYYGYTF
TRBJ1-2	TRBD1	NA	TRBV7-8	TGTGCCAGCAGCCGCACAGGGGGCTATGGCTACACCTTC	CASSRTGGYGYTF
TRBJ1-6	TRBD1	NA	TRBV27	TGTGCCAGCAGCCCCGTAGGGACAGCTAATAATTCACCCCTCCACTTT	CASSPVGTANNSPLHF
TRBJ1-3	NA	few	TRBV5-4	TGTGCCAGCAGCTTACAGGGTTCTGGAAACACCATATATTTT	CASSLQGSGNTIYF
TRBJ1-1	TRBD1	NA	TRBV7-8	TGTGCCAGCAGCGGACGACAGGGATTGACTGAAGCTTTCTTT	CASSGRQGLTEAFF
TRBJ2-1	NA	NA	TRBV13	TGTGCCAGCAGCTTAAGGGAGGCCTACAATGAGCAGTTCTTC	CASSLREAYNEQFF
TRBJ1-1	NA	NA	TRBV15	TGTGCCACCAGCAAAAGACAGGAGAACACTGAAGCTTTCTTT	CATSKRQENTEAFF
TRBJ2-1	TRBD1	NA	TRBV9	TGTGCCAGCAGCGTAGAGGGACAGGGGGCATATGAGCAGTTCTTC	CASSVEGQGAYEQFF
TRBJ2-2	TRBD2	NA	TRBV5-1	TGCGCCAGCACCCTCTTAGGCGGGAGCACCGGGGAGCTGTTTTTT	CASTLLGGSTGELFF
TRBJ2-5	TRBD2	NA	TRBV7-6	TGTGCCAGCAGCTTAGGGAGGGGACTAGCGGGACAACAAGAGACCCAGTACTTC	CASSLGRGLAGQQETQYF
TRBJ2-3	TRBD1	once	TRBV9	TGTGCCAGCAGTGCCTCGACAGGGGGCGCGGATACGCAGTATTTT	CASSASTGGADTQYF
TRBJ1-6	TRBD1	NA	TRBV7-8	TGTGCCAGCAGCGCTTACCGGGACAGAAATAATTCACCCCTCCACTTT	CASSAYRDRNNSPLHF
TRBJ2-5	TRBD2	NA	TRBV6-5	TGTGCCAGCAGTTACGGGTCGGGAGGGCCGGAGACCCAGTACTTC	CASSYGSGGPETQYF
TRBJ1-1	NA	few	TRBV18	TGTGCCAGCTTCCTAGGGGGGAACACTGAAGCTTTCTTT	CASFLGGNTEAFF
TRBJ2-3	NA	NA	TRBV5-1	TGCGCCAGCAGCTTTAAGCAGGGGACCACAGATACGCAGTATTTT	CASSFKQGTTDTQYF
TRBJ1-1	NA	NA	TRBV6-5	TGTGCCAGCAGCCCCGGTGACACTGAAGCTTTCTTT	CASSPGDTEAFF
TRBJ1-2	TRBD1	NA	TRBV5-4	TGTGCCAGCAGTGTCGACAGGGTTGCCTATGGCTACACCTTC	CASSVDRVAYGYTF
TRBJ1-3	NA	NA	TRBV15	TGTGCCACCGCCCAGAGGGATGGAAACACCATATATTTT	CATAQRDGNTIYF
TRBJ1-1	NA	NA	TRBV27	TGTGCCAGCAGCCTTAGCTCTCTGGTTGAGGCTTTCTTT	CASSLSSLVEAFF
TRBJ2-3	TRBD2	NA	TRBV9	TGTGCCAGCAGCGGGACTAGCGGGGGAAGAAGCACAGATACGCAGTATTTT	CASSGTSGGRSTDTQYF
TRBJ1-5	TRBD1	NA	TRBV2	TGTGCCAGCAGCCCTTCAAGCAGGGGGATAGAGCCCCAGCATTTT	CASSPSSRGIEPQHF
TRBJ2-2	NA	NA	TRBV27	TGTGCCAGCAGACTTAACACCGGGGAGCTGTTTTTT	CASRLNTGELFF
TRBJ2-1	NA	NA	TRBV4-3	TGCGCCAGCAGCCAAGATGGGAGCCGGAATGAGCAGTTCTTC	CASSQDGSRNEQFF
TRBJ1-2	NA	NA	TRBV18	TGTGCCAGCTCACCACTGGAGGACAGAATTAATGGCTACACCTTC	CASSPLEDRINGYTF
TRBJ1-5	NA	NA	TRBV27	TGTGCCAGCAGTCAGATACAGGGAATGGGAGAGGGCAATCAGCCCCAGCATTTT	CASSQIQGMGEGNQPQHF
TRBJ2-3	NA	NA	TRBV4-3	TGCGCCAGCAGCCAAGCCCCCGTCGTGAGGGTGAGCACAGATACGCAGTATTTT	CASSQAPVVRVSTDTQYF
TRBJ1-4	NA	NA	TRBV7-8	TGTGCCAGCAGCCCGACTACCACTAATGAAAAACTGTTTTTT	CASSPTTTNEKLFF
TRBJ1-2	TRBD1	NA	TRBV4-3	TGCGCCAGCAGCCAGGGGACAGGGGCTCGTTATGGCTACACCTTC	CASSQGTGARYGYTF
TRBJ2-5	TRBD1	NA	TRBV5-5	TGTGCCAGCAGCTTGGAAGGGACAGGGGAGGAGACCCAGTACTTC	CASSLEGTGEETQYF
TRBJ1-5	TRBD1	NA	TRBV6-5	TGTGCCAGCAGCAGGGGGTACGATCAGCCCCAGCATTTT	CASSRGYDQPQHF
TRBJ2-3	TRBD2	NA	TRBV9	TGTGCCAGCAGCCCCACTAGCGGGAGTAGTACGCAGTATTTT	CASSPTSGSSTQYF
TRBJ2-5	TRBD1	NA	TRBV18	TGTGCCAGCTCACCACAGACAGGGGGAGAGACCCAGTACTTC	CASSPQTGGETQYF
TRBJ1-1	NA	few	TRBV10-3	TGTGCCATCAGTGAGACCGGGACACCGAACACTGAAGCTTTCTTT	CAISETGTPNTEAFF
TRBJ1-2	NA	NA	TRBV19	TGTGCCAGTAGTATAGATCTGGGCGGGGACTATGGCTACACCTTC	CASSIDLGGDYGYTF
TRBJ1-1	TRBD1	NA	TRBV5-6	TGTGCCAGCACCTTAGGACAGGGCACTGAAGCTTTCTTT	CASTLGQGTEAFF
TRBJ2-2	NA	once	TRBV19	TGTGCCAGCCGGGAAAAGAACACCGGGGAGCTGTTTTTT	CASREKNTGELFF
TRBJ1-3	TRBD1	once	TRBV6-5	TGTGCCAGCCTGGACAGGACTGGAAACACCATATATTTT	CASLDRTGNTIYF
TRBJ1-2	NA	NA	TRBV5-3	TGTGCCAGAAGCTGGGGAAGGACGAACGAGACAGACTATGGCTACACCTTC	CARSWGRTNETDYGYTF
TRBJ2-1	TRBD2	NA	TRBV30	TGTGCCTGGAGGAAAGGGACTAGCGGGAGGAGTAACAATGAGCAGTTCTTC	CAWRKGTSGRSNNEQFF
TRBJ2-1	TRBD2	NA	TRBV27	TGTGCCAGCAGTCATGGACTAGCGGGAGCCTACAATGAGCAGTTCTTC	CASSHGLAGAYNEQFF
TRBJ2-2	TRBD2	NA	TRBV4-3	TGCGCCAGCAGCCAAGTGGCGGGAGTGGCCGGGGAGCTGTTTTTT	CASSQVAGVAGELFF
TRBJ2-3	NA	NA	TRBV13	TGTGCCAGCAACTCAGAGGAGTCGTCTATTAGCACAGATACGCAGTATTTT	CASNSEESSISTDTQYF
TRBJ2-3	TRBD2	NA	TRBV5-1	TGCGCCAGCAGCTTGTGGGCTAGCGGGAGGTTTGCAGATACGCAGTATTTT	CASSLWASGRFADTQYF
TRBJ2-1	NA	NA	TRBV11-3	TGTGCCAGCAGCTTAATGGGCGAAAGCTCCTACAATGAGCAGTTCTTC	CASSLMGESSYNEQFF
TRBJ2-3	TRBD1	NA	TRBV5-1	TGCGCCAGCAGCTTAGGGGGGACAGGGACAGATACGCAGTATTTT	CASSLGGTGTDTQYF
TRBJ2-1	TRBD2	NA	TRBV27	TGTGCCAGCCGTCCCCTTGTGCTAGCGGGCAATGAGCAGTTCTTC	CASRPLVLAGNEQFF
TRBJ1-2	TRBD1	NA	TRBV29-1	TGCAGCGTACAGGGGGGTTCCTATGGCTACACCTTC	CSVQGGSYGYTF
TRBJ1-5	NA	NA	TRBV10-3	TGTGCCATCAGTGAAATAGGACAGTCGAATCAGCCCCAGCATTTT	CAISEIGQSNQPQHF
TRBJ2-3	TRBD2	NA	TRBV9	TGTGCCAGCAGCGTAGAAGGGTTAGGACTAGCGGAAAGCACAGATACGCAGTATTTT	CASSVEGLGLAESTDTQYF
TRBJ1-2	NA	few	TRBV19	TGTGCCAGCAGGATTAACTATGGCTACACCTTC	CASRINYGYTF
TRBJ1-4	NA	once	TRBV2	TGTGCCAGCAGTGAAGCGCTTCGCGCAGGCACCGAAAAACTGTTTTTT	CASSEALRAGTEKLFF
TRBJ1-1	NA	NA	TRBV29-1	TGCAGCGTTGAAAGGGGCATGAACACTGAAGCTTTCTTT	CSVERGMNTEAFF
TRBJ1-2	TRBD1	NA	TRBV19	TGTGCCAGTACCAAGGACAGGGCCGCCTGGGGCTACACCTTC	CASTKDRAAWGYTF
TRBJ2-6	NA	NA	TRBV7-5	TGTGTCAGAAGCTTCTCTTTCTCTGGGGCCAACGTCCTGACTTTC	CVRSFSFSGANVLTF
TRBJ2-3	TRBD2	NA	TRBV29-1	TGCAGCGTTGAATCTAGCGGGGCGGTTACGCAGTATTTT	CSVESSGAVTQYF
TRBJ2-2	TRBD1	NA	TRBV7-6	TGTGCCAGCAGCTCACTACCCGAGACAGGGGCCGCCGGGGAGCTGTTTTTT	CASSSLPETGAAGELFF